This T cell receptor (beta chain) was captured by sequencing in a study of cytomegalovirus exposure and HLA in healthy donors. Overall study context: The roughly 110 validation repertoires used the same platform as the 500 to 700 first-cohort repertoires, a later analysis reported. Study observations and caveats: While the bulk of TCR sequences proved rare, some public TCRs turned up in many donors. One later analysis, an examination of the roughly 130 validation repertoires, found that first-cohort TCR clusters tended to co-occur in them.

The V segment lost 3 bases and the J segment 3 bases; nucleotides outside the gene matches: 0. CDR3 length: 14 residues. Germline V lookup: CDR1 SGHTA, CDR2 FQGTGA. Only in-frame clones appear in the TCRdb table, and some are missing; sequencing was by immunoSEQ multiplex PCR. There are about 120,000 clones in the sample; approximately 91% occur only once, and 2% lies in the top ten. In regard to this clone: Its specificity is unknown.

The rearrangement joins TRBV7-3 to TRBJ2-3; 10 bases agree with TRBD2. This clonotype was sampled from a woman aged 18-29 years in good health and CMV-seronegative. Sequenced: PBMCs. CDR3 DNA sequence: TGTGCCAGCAGCTTTAGCGGGAGGACAGATACGCAGTATTTT. This gives the protein CASSFSGRTDTQYF.